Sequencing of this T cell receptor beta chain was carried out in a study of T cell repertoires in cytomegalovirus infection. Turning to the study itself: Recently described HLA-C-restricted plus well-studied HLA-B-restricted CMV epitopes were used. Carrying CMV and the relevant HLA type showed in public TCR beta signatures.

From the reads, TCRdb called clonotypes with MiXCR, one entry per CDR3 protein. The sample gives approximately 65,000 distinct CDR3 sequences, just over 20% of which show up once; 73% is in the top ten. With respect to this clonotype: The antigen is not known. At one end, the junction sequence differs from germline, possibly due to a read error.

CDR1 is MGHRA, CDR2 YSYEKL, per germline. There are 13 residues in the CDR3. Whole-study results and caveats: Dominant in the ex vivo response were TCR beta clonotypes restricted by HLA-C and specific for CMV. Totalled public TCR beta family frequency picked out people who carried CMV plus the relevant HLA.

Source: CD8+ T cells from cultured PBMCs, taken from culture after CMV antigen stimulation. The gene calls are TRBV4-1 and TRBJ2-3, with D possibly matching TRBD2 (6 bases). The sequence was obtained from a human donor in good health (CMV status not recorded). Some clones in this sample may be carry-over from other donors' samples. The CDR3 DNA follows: TGCGCCAGCAGCCGCGGGAACACAGGTACGCAGTATTTT. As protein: CASSRGNTGTQYF.